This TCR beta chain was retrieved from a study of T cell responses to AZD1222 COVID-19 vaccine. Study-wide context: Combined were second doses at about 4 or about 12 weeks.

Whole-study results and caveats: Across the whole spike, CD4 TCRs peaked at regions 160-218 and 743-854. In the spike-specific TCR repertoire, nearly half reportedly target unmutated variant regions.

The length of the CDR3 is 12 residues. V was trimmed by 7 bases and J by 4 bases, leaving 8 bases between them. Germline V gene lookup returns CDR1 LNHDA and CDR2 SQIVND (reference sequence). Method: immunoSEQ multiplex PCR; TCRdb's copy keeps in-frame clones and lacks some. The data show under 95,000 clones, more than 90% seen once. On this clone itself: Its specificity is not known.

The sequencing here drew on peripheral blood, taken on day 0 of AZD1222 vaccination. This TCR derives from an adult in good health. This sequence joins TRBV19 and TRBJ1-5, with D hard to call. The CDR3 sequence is CASTEVNQPQHF. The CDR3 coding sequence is TGTGCCAGTACGGAGGTAAATCAGCCCCAGCATTTT.